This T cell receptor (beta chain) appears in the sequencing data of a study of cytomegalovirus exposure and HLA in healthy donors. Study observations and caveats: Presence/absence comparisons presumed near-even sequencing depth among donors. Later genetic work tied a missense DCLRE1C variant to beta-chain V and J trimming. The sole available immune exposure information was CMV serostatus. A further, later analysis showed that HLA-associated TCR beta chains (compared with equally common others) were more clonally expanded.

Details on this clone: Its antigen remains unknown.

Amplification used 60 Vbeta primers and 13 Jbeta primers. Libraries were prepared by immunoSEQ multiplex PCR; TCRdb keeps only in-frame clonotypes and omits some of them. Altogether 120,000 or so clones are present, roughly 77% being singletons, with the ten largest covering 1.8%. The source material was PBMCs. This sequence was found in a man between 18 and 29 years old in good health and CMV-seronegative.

The CDR3 region is CASSTDRKNEKLFF. The CDR3, as DNA: TGTGCCAGCAGTACTGACAGGAAGAATGAAAAACTGTTTTTT. This chain links TRBV2 with TRBJ1-4, with D maybe TRBD1 (6 bases). Trimming took 5 bases from V and 5 from J, leaving 12 bases between them. The CDR3 runs 14 residues. Germline V gives CDR1 SNHLY, CDR2 FYNNEI.